This TCR beta chain comes out of a study of shared clonotypes between healthy human individuals. This table comes from immunoSEQ multiplex PCR, and its TCRdb copy is limited to in-frame clones, with some not included. The sample holds about 1 million clones, roughly 80% seen once. The germline V gene encodes CDR1 SGHNT and CDR2 YYREEE (reference sequence). The length of the CDR3 is 15 residues. The junction had 9 bases not matched to a gene; V was cut back by 4 bases and J by 5 bases. This sequence originates from a man aged 18 to 30 in good health. The V call is TRBV5-4, the J call TRBJ2-5; 9 nucleotides align to TRBD1. The sample comprised memory CD4+ T cells sorted from blood. Subset noted: CD45RA-negative fraction. The CDR3 DNA follows: TGTGCCAGCAGCCCTACAGGACAGGGGAGGGAGACCCAGTACTTC. Translating it yields CASSPTGQGRETQYF.